Listed here are 15 T cell receptor beta chains from one sample, sequenced in a study of CD8+ T cells in alopecia areata. cDNA reverse transcribed from extracted RNA served as the sequencing template. TCRdb keeps only in-frame clones here, not all; method: immunoSEQ multiplex PCR. Of some 200,000 clones listed, roughly three fifths are singletons. The treatment was: oral pan-JAK inhibitor, 5-10 mg twice daily. Specimen: CD4+ T cells sorted from blood, collected at week 4, from a patient treated with tofacitinib. The origin of the receptors is a human donor with alopecia areata.

This clone was seen only once. V is TRBV25-1 and J is TRBJ2-3; possible D gene TRBD1, 5 bases. The V and J ends lost 3 bases and 6 bases respectively, with 16 bases between them. This CDR3 contains 15 residues. Germline V gene sequence: CDR1 MGHDK, CDR2 SYGVNS. The CDR3 nucleotides read TGTGCCAGCAGTGACCACATGGACAAAATGGATACGCAGTATTTT. Amino acids: CASSDHMDKMDTQYF.

The chain couples TRBV29-1 to TRBJ2-3, with D tentatively TRBD1 (5 bases). CDR1 SQVTM and CDR2 ANQGSEA come from the germline V gene. The length of the CDR3 is 15 residues. V was shortened by 3 bases and J by 0 bases, with 13 bases between the two germline ends. DNA of the CDR3: TGCAGCGTTGACGGGCCTGGGGCTAGCACAGATACGCAGTATTTT. Its protein is CSVDGPGASTDTQYF.

The chain uses TRBV29-1 and TRBJ2-5, with 7 bases identical to TRBD2. With 4 bases clipped from V and 5 bases from J, the junction kept 13 bases outside the gene matches. The germline CDR1 and CDR2 sequences are SQVTM and ANQGSEA. This CDR3 contains 15 residues. The CDR3 region has the DNA TGCAGCGTTGGGCCCCTACTGCAGGGAGGGGAGACCCAGTACTTC. It encodes CSVGPLLQGGETQYF.

As concerns this clone: Other DNA sequences from this sample encode an identical CDR3 as well. V and J are TRBV7-9 and TRBJ2-5; D is unresolved. CDR1 and CDR2 from the germline V gene are SEHNR and FQNEAQ (reference sequence). This CDR3 has 10 amino acids. V gave up 5 bases and J gave up 5 bases, with 3 bases separating them. The CDR3 DNA follows: TGTGCCAGCAGCCGCGAGACCCAGTACTTC. Protein: CASSRETQYF.

The rearrangement uses TRBV4-1 and TRBJ1-5; D uncertain. CDR3 length: 15 amino acids. V lost 2 bases to trimming and J lost 4 bases, with 12 bases between them. Germline V gene lookup returns CDR1 MGHRA and CDR2 YSYEKL. The CDR3 sequence: CASSQTTGTNQPQHF. CDR3 sequence (DNA): TGCGCCAGCAGCCAAACAACGGGAACAAATCAGCCCCAGCATTTT.

This clone was picked up a small number of times. The J gene is TRBJ2-7, the V gene TRBV7-6; the match to TRBD1 covers 8 bases. This CDR3 is built from 15 residues. J lost 7 bases, V lost 5 bases, and 13 bases had no gene match. Germline V gene lookup returns CDR1 SGHVS and CDR2 FNYEAQ. The CDR3 spells CASSPSSGGLLEQYF. CDR3 DNA: TGTGCCAGCAGCCCGAGTTCAGGGGGCCTTCTTGAGCAGTACTTC.

This chain connects TRBV6-1 to TRBJ2-5; D call uncertain. This CDR3 is 15 amino acids long. Germline V gives CDR1 MNHNS, CDR2 SASEGT. V shed 7 bases and J shed 3 bases, with 18 bases lying between them. CDR3: CASNPRWGGEETQYF. CDR3 in DNA: TGTGCCAGCAATCCGCGTTGGGGTGGCGAAGAGACCCAGTACTTC.

This clone was seen a few times. The rearrangement joins TRBV27 to TRBJ1-6; no clear D gene. Germline CDR1 is MNHEY and CDR2 is SMNVEV (reference sequence). Trimming took off 7 bases at V and 0 bases at J, with 13 bases between the two ends. The CDR3 is 16 residues long. CDR3 nucleotides: TGTGCCAGCATGGGTTTCGGCAGCTCCTATAATTCACCCCTCCACTTT. As protein: CASMGFGSSYNSPLHF.

The chain employs TRBV29-1 and TRBJ2-1; 10 positions agree with TRBD2. This CDR3 contains 13 residues. Looked up from germline, CDR1 is SQVTM and CDR2 is ANQGSEA. The ends lost 8 bases at V and 10 bases at J; junction bases unmatched: 11. The CDR3 loop reads CSIRTSGDGEQFF. The CDR3 nucleotides are TGCAGCATCCGGACTAGCGGAGACGGGGAGCAGTTCTTC.

This chain links TRBV6-7 with TRBJ2-7; D ambiguous. TRBV6-7 falls under the ORF class, with uncertain function. V lost 0 bases, J lost 2 bases, and 14 bases lay in between. The CDR3 is 16 amino acids. Written as DNA, the CDR3 is TGTGCCAGCAGTTACTCGATTCTGGGTTTTCCCTACGAGCAGTACTTC. Translating it yields CASSYSILGFPYEQYF.

V gene TRBV5-1 combines with J gene TRBJ1-2; TRBD1 matches at 9 bases. V dropped 2 bases and J dropped 7; count of bases not matched to a gene: 6. Germline-derived CDR1 and CDR2 are SGHRS and YFSETQ. This CDR3 has 14 residues. Written as DNA, the CDR3 is TGCGCCAGCAGCTTCCCGGGACAGGGTGGTGGCTACACCTTC. Its protein product is CASSFPGQGGGYTF. Filled out from reference TRBV5-1 and TRBJ1-2, the complete variable domain reads KAGVTQTPRYLIKTRGQQVTLSCSPISGHRSVSWYQQTPGQGLQFLFEYFSETQRNKGNFPGRFSGRQFSNSRSEMNVSTLELGDSALYLCASSFPGQGGGYTFGSGTRLTVV.

The rearrangement links TRBV7-2 to TRBJ1-4, with 7 bases fitting TRBD1. Germline loops: CDR1 SGHTA, CDR2 FQGNSA. The CDR3 length is 15 residues. J gave up 5 bases and V 8 bases, and 11 bases lay outside the gene matches. CDR3 bases: TGTGCCAGCCGTAGCCCGGGACAGAAAAATGAAAAACTGTTTTTT. Its translation is CASRSPGQKNEKLFF.

This clone is a singleton in its sample. CDR3 in amino acids: CASSETLQRGEKLFF. The CDR3 DNA is TGTGCCAGCAGTGAAACCCTCCAAAGGGGTGAAAAACTGTTTTTT. The chain carries TRBV25-1 and TRBJ1-4, with D perhaps TRBD1 (5 bases). The CDR3 is 15 amino acids. V dropped 2 bases and J dropped 7 bases, with 14 bases sitting between them. CDR1 and CDR2 from the germline V gene are MGHDK and SYGVNS.

This clone was counted only a few times. The chain carries TRBV5-1 and TRBJ1-2, with 7 bases lining up with TRBD1. The CDR3 has 13 residues. With V trimmed by 4 bases and J by 3 bases, 3 bases remained unmatched. The germline CDR1 and CDR2 sequences are SGHRS and YFSETQ. The CDR3 DNA reads TGCGCCAGCAGCCCCGACAGGGACTATGGCTACACCTTC. Its translation is CASSPDRDYGYTF. Full variable domain (outside the CDR3, taken from reference TRBV5-1 and TRBJ1-2): KAGVTQTPRYLIKTRGQQVTLSCSPISGHRSVSWYQQTPGQGLQFLFEYFSETQRNKGNFPGRFSGRQFSNSRSEMNVSTLELGDSALYLCASSPDRDYGYTFGSGTRLTVV.

The V and J genes are TRBV15 and TRBJ2-5; D may be TRBD1 (6 bases). CDR1 LNHNV and CDR2 YYDKDF come from the germline V gene (reference sequence). The V end was cut by 6 bases, the J end by 7 bases, with 12 bases between. This CDR3 contains 12 residues. CDR3 residues: CATRDRRGTQYF. In DNA, the CDR3 is TGTGCCACCAGGGACAGACGGGGGACCCAGTACTTC.